This T cell receptor (beta chain) originates from a study of metastatic and nonmetastatic thyroid tumors. Germline V gene data show CDR1 as SGHNT and CDR2 as YENEEA. The CDR3 is made up of 14 amino acids. The V segment lost 5 bases and the J segment 5 bases; nucleotides outside the gene matches: 6. TCRdb re-called clones via MiXCR from the PCR reads. This repertoire shows about 11,000 clones, about 37% found once; its top ten account for less than 20%. Patients were all untreated before their thyroid surgery. This TCR was recovered from a female donor with papillary thyroid cancer or a benign thyroid nodule (not recorded which). Some clones in this sample may be carry-over from other donors' samples. The chain joins TRBV11-3 to TRBJ2-7; 10 bases align to TRBD2. What was sequenced was tumor tissue. DNA of the CDR3: TGTGCCAGCAGCAGTAGCGGGGGGTTCGACGAGCAGTACTTC. Its protein product is CASSSSGGFDEQYF. Supplemented by reference TRBV11-3 and TRBJ2-7, the full variable domain reads EAGVVQSPRYKIIEKKQPVAFWCNPISGHNTLYWYLQNLGQGPELLIRYENEEAVDDSQLPKDRFSAERLKGVDSTLKIQPAELGDSAVYLCASSSSGGFDEQYFGPGTRLTVT.